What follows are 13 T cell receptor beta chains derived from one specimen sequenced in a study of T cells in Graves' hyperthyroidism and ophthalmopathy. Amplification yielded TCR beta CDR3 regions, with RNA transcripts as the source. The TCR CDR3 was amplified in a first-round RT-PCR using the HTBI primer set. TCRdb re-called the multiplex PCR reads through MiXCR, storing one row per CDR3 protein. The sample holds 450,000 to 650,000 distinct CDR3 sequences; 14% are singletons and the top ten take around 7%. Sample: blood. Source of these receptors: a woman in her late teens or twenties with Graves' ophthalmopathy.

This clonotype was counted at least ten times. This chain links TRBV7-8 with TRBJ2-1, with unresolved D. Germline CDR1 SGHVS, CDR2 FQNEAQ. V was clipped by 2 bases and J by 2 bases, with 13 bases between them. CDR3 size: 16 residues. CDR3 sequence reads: CASSLLGGQTYNEQFF. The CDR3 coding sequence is TGTGCCAGCAGCTTATTGGGTGGGCAGACCTACAATGAGCAGTTCTTC.

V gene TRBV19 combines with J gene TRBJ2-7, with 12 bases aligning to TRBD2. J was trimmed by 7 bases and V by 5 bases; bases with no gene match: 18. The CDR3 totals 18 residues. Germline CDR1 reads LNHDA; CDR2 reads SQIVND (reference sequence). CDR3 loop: CASSPGSLAGGPRREQYF. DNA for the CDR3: TGTGCCAGTAGTCCCGGCTCACTAGCGGGAGGCCCGCGGCGAGAGCAGTACTTC.

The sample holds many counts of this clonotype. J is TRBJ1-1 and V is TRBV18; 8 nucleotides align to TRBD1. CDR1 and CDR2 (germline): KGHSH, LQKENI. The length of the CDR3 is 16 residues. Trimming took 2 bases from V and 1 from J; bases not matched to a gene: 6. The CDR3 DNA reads TGTGCCAGCTCACCAATGGACAGGGCGACGAACACTGAAGCTTTCTTT. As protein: CASSPMDRATNTEAFF.

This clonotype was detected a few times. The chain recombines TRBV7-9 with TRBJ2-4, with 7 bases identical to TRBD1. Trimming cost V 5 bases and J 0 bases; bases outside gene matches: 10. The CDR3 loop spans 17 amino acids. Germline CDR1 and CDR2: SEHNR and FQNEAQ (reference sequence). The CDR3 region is CASSPRQGLLAKNIQYF. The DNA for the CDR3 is TGTGCCAGCAGCCCTCGACAGGGCTTGCTAGCCAAAAACATTCAGTACTTC.

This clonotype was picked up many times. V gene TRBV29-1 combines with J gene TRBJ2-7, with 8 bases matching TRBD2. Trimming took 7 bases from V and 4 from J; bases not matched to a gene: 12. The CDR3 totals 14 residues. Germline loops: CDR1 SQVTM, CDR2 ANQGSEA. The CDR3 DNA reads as TGCAGCGAGCGGGGGTCCCGAACTGAGTACGAGCAGTACTTC. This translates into CSERGSRTEYEQYF.

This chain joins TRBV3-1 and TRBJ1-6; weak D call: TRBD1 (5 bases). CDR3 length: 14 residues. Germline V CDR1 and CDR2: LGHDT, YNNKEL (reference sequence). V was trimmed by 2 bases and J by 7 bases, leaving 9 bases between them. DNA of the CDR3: TGTGCCAGCAGCCAACGGGGCTCGAATTCACCCCTCCACTTT. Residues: CASSQRGSNSPLHF.

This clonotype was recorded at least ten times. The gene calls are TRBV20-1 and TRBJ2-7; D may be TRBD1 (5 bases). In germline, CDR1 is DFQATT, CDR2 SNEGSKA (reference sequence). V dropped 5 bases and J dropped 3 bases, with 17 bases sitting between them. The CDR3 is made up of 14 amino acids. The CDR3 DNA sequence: TGCAGTGCTTCCCCTACAGGAGAGAGCTACGAGCAGTACTTC. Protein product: CSASPTGESYEQYF.

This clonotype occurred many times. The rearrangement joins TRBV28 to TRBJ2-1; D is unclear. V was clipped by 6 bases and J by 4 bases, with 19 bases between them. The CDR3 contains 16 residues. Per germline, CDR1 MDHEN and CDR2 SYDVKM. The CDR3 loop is CASSQASHPSYNEQFF. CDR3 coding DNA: TGTGCCAGCAGCCAGGCCTCTCACCCGAGTTACAATGAGCAGTTCTTC.

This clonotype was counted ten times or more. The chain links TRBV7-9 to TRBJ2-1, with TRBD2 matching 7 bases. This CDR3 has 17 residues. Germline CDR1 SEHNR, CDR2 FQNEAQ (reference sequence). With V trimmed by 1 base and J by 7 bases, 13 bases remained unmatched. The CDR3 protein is CASSLGAMAGAENEQFF. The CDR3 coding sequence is TGTGCCAGCAGCTTAGGCGCTATGGCGGGAGCGGAAAATGAGCAGTTCTTC.

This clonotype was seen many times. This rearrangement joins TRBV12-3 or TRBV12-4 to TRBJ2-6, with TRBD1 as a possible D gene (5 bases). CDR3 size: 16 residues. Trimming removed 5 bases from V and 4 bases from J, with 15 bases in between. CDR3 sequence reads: CASSLIQASGANVLTF. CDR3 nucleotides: TGTGCCAGCAGTCTAATACAGGCCTCGGGGGCCAACGTCCTGACTTTC.

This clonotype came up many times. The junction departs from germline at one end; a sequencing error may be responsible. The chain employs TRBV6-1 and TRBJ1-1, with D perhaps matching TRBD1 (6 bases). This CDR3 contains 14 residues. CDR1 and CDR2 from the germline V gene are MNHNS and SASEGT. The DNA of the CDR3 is TGTGCCAGCAATGAAGGACAGATGAACACTGAAGCTTTCTTT. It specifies CASNEGQMNTEAFF.

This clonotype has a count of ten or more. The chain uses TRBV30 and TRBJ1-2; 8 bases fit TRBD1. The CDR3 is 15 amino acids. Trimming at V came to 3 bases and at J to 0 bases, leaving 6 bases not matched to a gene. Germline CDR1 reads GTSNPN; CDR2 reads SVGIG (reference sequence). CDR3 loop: CAWRGDRHSNYGYTF. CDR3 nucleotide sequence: TGTGCCTGGAGAGGGGACAGGCATTCTAACTATGGCTACACCTTC.

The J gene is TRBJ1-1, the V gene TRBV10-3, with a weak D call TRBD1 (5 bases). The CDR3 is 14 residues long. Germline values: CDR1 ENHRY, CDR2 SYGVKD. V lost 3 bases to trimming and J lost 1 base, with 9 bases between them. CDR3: CAISDRVGNTEAFF. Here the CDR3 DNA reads TGTGCCATCAGTGACAGGGTGGGGAACACTGAAGCTTTCTTT.